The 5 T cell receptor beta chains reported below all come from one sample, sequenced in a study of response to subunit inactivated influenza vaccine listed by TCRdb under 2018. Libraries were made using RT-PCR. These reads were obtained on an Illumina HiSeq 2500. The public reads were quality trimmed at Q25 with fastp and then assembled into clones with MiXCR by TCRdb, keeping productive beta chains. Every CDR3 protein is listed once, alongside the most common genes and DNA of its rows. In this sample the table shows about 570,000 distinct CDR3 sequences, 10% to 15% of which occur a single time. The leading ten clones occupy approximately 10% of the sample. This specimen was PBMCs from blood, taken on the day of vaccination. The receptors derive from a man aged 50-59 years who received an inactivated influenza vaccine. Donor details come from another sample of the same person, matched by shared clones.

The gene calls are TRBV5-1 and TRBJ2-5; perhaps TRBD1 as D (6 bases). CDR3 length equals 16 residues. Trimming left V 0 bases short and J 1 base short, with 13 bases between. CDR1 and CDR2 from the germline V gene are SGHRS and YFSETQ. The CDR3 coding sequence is TGCGCCAGCAGCTTGGGTGCGGACAGAACCCAAGAGACCCAGTACTTC. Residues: CASSLGADRTQETQYF.

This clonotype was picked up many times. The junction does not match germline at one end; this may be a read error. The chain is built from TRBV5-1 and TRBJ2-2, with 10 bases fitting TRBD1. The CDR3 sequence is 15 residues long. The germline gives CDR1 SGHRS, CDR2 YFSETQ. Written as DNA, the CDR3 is TGTGCCAGCAGCCTTCCGGGACAGGGGCCCGGGGAGCTGTTTTTT. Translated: CASSLPGQGPGELFF. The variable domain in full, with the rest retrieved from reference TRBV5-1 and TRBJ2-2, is KAGVTQTPRYLIKTRGQQVTLSCSPISGHRSVSWYQQTPGQGLQFLFEYFSETQRNKGNFPGRFSGRQFSNSRSEMNVSTLELGDSALYLCASSLPGQGPGELFFGEGSRLTVL.

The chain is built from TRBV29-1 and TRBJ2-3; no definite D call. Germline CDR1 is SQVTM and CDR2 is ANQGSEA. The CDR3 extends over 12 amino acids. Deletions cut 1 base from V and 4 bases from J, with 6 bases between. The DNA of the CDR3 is TGCAGCGTTGAAGCCTCCCCAGATACGCAGTATTTT. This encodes CSVEASPDTQYF.

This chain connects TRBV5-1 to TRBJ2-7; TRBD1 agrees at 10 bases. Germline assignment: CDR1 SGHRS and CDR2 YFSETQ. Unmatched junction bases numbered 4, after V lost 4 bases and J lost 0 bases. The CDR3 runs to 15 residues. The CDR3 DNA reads TGCGCCAGCAGCGAACGGACAGGGGGCTCCTACGAGCAGTACTTC. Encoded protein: CASSERTGGSYEQYF.

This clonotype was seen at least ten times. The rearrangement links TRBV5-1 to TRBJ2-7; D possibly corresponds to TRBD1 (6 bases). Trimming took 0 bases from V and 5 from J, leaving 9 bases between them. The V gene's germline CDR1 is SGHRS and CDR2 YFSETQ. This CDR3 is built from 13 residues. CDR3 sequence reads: CASSLEAGDEQYF. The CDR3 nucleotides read TGCGCCAGCAGCTTGGAGGCAGGGGACGAGCAGTACTTC.